The 31 T cell receptor beta chains in this list originate from one sample, sequenced in a study of blood T cells in healthy people across ages (dated by TCRdb to the mid-2010s). The method behind the library was 5' RACE. This sample was sequenced with an Illumina HiSeq 2500. The second PCR ran for about 6 to 11 cycles and used a J-beta primer mix along with a sample-barcoded 5' primer. TCRdb's own reprocessing of the public reads used fastp at Q25 and MiXCR and kept productive beta chains. All rows with the same CDR3 protein become a single entry with the most common DNA and genes. Across this sample there are around 800,000 distinct CDR3 sequences, with about 53% seen only once. Of the sample, roughly two fifths is held by the ten largest clones. The sequencing input was blood. All receptors derive from a man aged 80 or over in good health.

This rearrangement joins TRBV12-5 to TRBJ2-6, with no clear D. Germline V gene lookup returns CDR1 LGHNT and CDR2 FRNRAP. The germline V and J ends were trimmed by 7 bases and 0 bases, with 4 bases remaining between them. The CDR3 sequence is 13 residues long. CDR3 bases: TGTGCTAGTGCTCCCTCTGGGGCCAACGTCCTGACTTTC. Amino acids: CASAPSGANVLTF.

This clonotype was counted many times. The chain combines TRBV29-1 with TRBJ2-4, with 7 bases identical to TRBD2. Germline CDR1 reads SQVTM; CDR2 reads ANQGSEA. V lost 6 bases, J lost 8 bases, and 7 bases stayed unmatched. The CDR3 spans 12 residues. The CDR3: CSVQSGIDIQYF. The DNA of the CDR3 is TGCAGCGTCCAAAGCGGGATTGACATTCAGTACTTC.

The chain links TRBV13 to TRBJ2-2, with 13 bases fitting TRBD2. Per the germline V gene, CDR1 is PRHDT and CDR2 is FYEKMQ (reference sequence). V trimming: 5 bases; J trimming: 7 bases; junction bases outside the gene matches: 10. This CDR3 region has 17 residues. Here the CDR3 DNA reads TGTGCCAGCAGCCTCGGACTAGCGGGAGAGTCGGGCGGGGAGCTGTTTTTT. Amino acids: CASSLGLAGESGGELFF. Together with reference TRBV13 and TRBJ2-2, the CDR3 gives the full variable domain: AAGVIQSPRHLIKEKRETATLKCYPIPRHDTVYWYQQGPGQDPQFLISFYEKMQSDKGSIPDRFSAQQFSDYHSELNMSSLELGDSALYFCASSLGLAGESGGELFFGEGSRLTVL.

This clonotype has a handful of counts. The chain is built from TRBV20-1 and TRBJ2-1; 7 bases map to TRBD2. The CDR3 contains 13 residues. Trimming took 0 bases from V and 15 from J; bases not matched to a gene: 11. Germline CDR1 and CDR2: DFQATT and SNEGSKA (reference sequence). The CDR3 sequence: CSARDTLAREGFF. Here the CDR3 DNA reads TGCAGTGCTAGAGATACCCTAGCGAGGGAGGGGTTCTTC.

This clonotype came up a few times. This chain connects TRBV11-2 to TRBJ2-5; D ambiguous. This CDR3 contains 16 residues. V lost 1 base, J lost 1 base, and 13 bases lay in between. Germline V gives CDR1 SGHAT, CDR2 FQNNGV. CDR3 DNA sequence: TGTGCCAGCAGCTTAGGGGGAAAGAGGACCCAAGAGACCCAGTACTTC. It translates to CASSLGGKRTQETQYF.

The V call is TRBV2, the J call TRBJ2-5; D may be TRBD1 (5 bases). The J call may be wrong; the DNA end is better matched by TRBJ2-7. The CDR3 totals 13 residues. Germline assignment: CDR1 SNHLY and CDR2 FYNNEI. The CDR3 coding sequence is TGTGCCGGTACCCCGACAGTCTACTACGAGCAGTACTTC. This gives the protein CAGTPTVYYEQYF.

V gene TRBV18 combines with J gene TRBJ2-7; 11 nucleotides line up with TRBD1. The germline V gene has CDR1 KGHSH and CDR2 LQKENI. The trim removed 2 bases at V and 7 bases at J, leaving 7 bases unmatched. The CDR3 sequence is 15 residues long. In DNA, the CDR3 is TGTGCCAGCTCACCAGGGCGGACAGGGGGCGATGAGCAGTACTTC. This gives the protein CASSPGRTGGDEQYF.

The sample holds a few counts of this clonotype. The chain employs TRBV6-5 and TRBJ1-5; maybe TRBD1 (6 bases). With 9 bases removed from V and 0 bases from J, the gap between germline ends came to 12 bases. The V gene's germline CDR1 is MNHEY and CDR2 SVGAGI. The CDR3 is 14 residues long. The CDR3 loop is CASHRDYSNQPQHF. The DNA of the CDR3 is TGTGCCAGTCACAGGGATTATAGCAATCAGCCCCAGCATTTT.

The table lists this clonotype with a few counts. The J gene is TRBJ2-6, the V gene TRBV5-1; D possibly corresponds to TRBD2 (5 bases). V lost 2 bases, J lost 1 base, and 10 bases lay in between. From germline, CDR1 is SGHRS and CDR2 YFSETQ. The CDR3 loop spans 16 amino acids. The CDR3 is CASSLGGTSGANVLTF. For the CDR3, the DNA is TGCGCCAGCAGCTTAGGAGGAACTTCTGGGGCCAACGTCCTGACTTTC.

This chain joins TRBV29-1 and TRBJ2-1; D is uncertain. V shed 3 bases and J shed 0 bases, with 15 bases lying between them. Per the germline V gene, CDR1 is SQVTM and CDR2 is ANQGSEA. The CDR3 is 16 residues long. The CDR3 protein is CSVEGLTRSSYNEQFF. The CDR3, as DNA: TGCAGCGTTGAGGGCCTGACACGAAGCTCCTACAATGAGCAGTTCTTC.

This clonotype was seen a handful of times. V and J are TRBV7-2 and TRBJ2-1; the D is unclear. CDR1 and CDR2 (germline): SGHTA, FQGNSA. CDR3 length equals 13 residues. V was pared by 1 base and J by 2 bases, with 3 bases between. The CDR3 region has the DNA TGTGCCAGCAGCTTAGTCACCTACAATGAGCAGTTCTTC. It codes for CASSLVTYNEQFF. The variable domain in full, completed from reference TRBV7-2 and TRBJ2-1, reads GAGVSQSPSNKVTEKGKDVELRCDPISGHTALYWYRQSLGQGLEFLIYFQGNSAPDKSGLPSDRFSAERTGGSVSTLTIQRTQQEDSAVYLCASSLVTYNEQFFGPGTRLTVL.

The sample holds a few counts of this clonotype. The V gene is TRBV28, the J gene TRBJ2-5; maybe TRBD2 (5 bases). Trimming pared 8 bases from V and 4 bases from J, leaving 11 bases between. The CDR3 loop spans 12 amino acids. Looked up from germline, CDR1 is MDHEN and CDR2 is SYDVKM. DNA for the CDR3: TGTGCCAGCGGCACGGGAAGAGAGACCCAGTACTTC. This gives the protein CASGTGRETQYF.

The chain links TRBV20-1 to TRBJ2-1; 11 bases align to TRBD2. Germline assignment: CDR1 DFQATT and CDR2 SNEGSKA (reference sequence). J gave up 8 bases and V 1 base, and 10 bases lay outside the gene matches. The CDR3 is made up of 16 amino acids. CDR3 in amino acids: CSARGRTSGSVYEQFF. The CDR3 DNA is TGCAGTGCTAGAGGGAGAACTAGCGGGAGTGTCTATGAGCAGTTCTTC.

The chain employs TRBV5-1 and TRBJ2-3; D is possibly TRBD2 (6 bases). CDR3 length: 15 residues. Deletions cut 3 bases from V and 0 bases from J, with 11 bases between. CDR1 SGHRS and CDR2 YFSETQ come from the germline V gene. CDR3 DNA sequence: TGCGCCAGCAGCTCTGGGGGGATGAGCACAGATACGCAGTATTTT. It specifies CASSSGGMSTDTQYF.

The chain couples TRBV24-1 to TRBJ1-1; 7 bases align to TRBD1. This CDR3 is built from 16 residues. V lost 7 bases, J lost 4 bases, and 14 bases stayed unmatched. The germline V gene encodes CDR1 KGHDR and CDR2 SFDVKD. CDR3 region: CATRDGKGAASTEAFF. The CDR3 region has the DNA TGTGCCACCAGAGACGGCAAGGGGGCGGCGAGCACTGAAGCTTTCTTT.

This clonotype came up a few times. V is TRBV7-2 and J is TRBJ2-5, with TRBD2 matching over 11 bases. The CDR3 totals 15 residues. Germline V CDR1 and CDR2: SGHTA, FQGNSA. J gave up 11 bases and V 1 base, and 9 bases lay outside the gene matches. Written as DNA, the CDR3 is TGTGCCAGCAGCTTAGTTAGGACTAGCGGGTTAGAGCAGTACTTC. Residues: CASSLVRTSGLEQYF.

The rearrangement links TRBV9 to TRBJ2-4, with D unresolved. The J call may not be correct, given that the DNA end is closer to TRBJ2-7. CDR3 size: 13 residues. Germline assignment: CDR1 SGDLS and CDR2 YYNGEE. The CDR3 nucleotides are TGTGCCAGCAGCGTAGCTCCCTCCTACGAGCAGTACTTC. Translation gives CASSVAPSYEQYF.

This chain joins TRBV7-8 and TRBJ2-1; 10 bases map to TRBD2. V was pared by 1 base and J by 13 bases, with 22 bases of the junction left unmatched. The germline V gene has CDR1 SGHVS and CDR2 FQNEAQ. The CDR3 has 19 amino acids. The CDR3 loop reads CASSLGVLAGAGEQETQFF. For the CDR3, the DNA is TGTGCCAGCAGCTTAGGTGTGCTAGCGGGAGCAGGAGAACAAGAGACCCAGTTCTTC.

This clonotype has a count of ten or more. The chain recombines TRBV7-2 with TRBJ2-7, with 12 bases aligning to TRBD2. Per germline, CDR1 SGHTA and CDR2 FQGNSA. The CDR3 spans 16 residues. After removal of 6 bases from V and 3 bases from J, the junction contained 9 bases not matched to a gene. The CDR3, as DNA: TGTGCCAGCAGTCCCCCGGGACTAGCGGGTGTCTACGAGCAGTACTTC. This translates into CASSPPGLAGVYEQYF.

This clonotype was detected a few times. The chain recombines TRBV4-1 with TRBJ2-2; D might be TRBD1 or TRBD2, each matching 5 bases. Germline CDR1 and CDR2: MGHRA and YSYEKL. The CDR3 is 13 amino acids. Trimming left V 6 bases short and J 5 bases short, with 10 bases between. The DNA of the CDR3 is TGCGCCAGCAGAGCCGGGGCTACCGGGGAGCTGTTTTTT. It yields the protein CASRAGATGELFF.

The chain joins TRBV28 to TRBJ2-5, with D possibly being TRBD1 (6 bases). The V end lost 2 bases, the J end lost 3 bases, and 10 bases lay between the germline ends. This CDR3 contains 14 residues. Germline lookup yields CDR1 MDHEN and CDR2 SYDVKM. As DNA, the CDR3 is TGTGCCAGCAGTTTAGTACAGGGTGAAGAGACCCAGTACTTC. It specifies CASSLVQGEETQYF. Drawing the rest from reference TRBV28 and TRBJ2-5, the complete variable domain is DVKVTQSSRYLVKRTGEKVFLECVQDMDHENMFWYRQDPGLGLRLIYFSYDVKMKEKGDIPEGYSVSREKKERFSLILESASTNQTSMYLCASSLVQGEETQYFGPGTRLLVL.

The V gene is TRBV20-1, the J gene TRBJ2-3; 7 nucleotides line up with TRBD1. V shed 0 bases, J shed 4 bases, and the junction held 10 bases outside the gene matches. In germline, CDR1 is DFQATT, CDR2 SNEGSKA (reference sequence). CDR3 length: 16 residues. CDR3 nucleotide sequence: TGCAGTGCTAGAGACCTGACAGGGATTGGAGCAGATACGCAGTATTTT. This translates into CSARDLTGIGADTQYF.

V is TRBV25-1 and J is TRBJ2-5, with unresolved D. The germline V gene encodes CDR1 MGHDK and CDR2 SYGVNS. V shed 3 bases and J shed 5 bases, with 4 bases lying between them. The length of the CDR3 is 11 residues. The CDR3 loop is CASSEPETQYF. In nucleotides, the CDR3 is TGTGCCAGCAGTGAGCCGGAGACCCAGTACTTC.

The chain joins TRBV7-8 to TRBJ2-7; unclear D gene. The V end lost 4 bases, the J end lost 2 bases, and 12 bases lay between the germline ends. CDR3 size: 14 residues. Germline CDR1 is SGHVS and CDR2 is FQNEAQ. In DNA, the CDR3 is TGTGCCAGCAGCTCTAGGACGTCCACCTACGAGCAGTACTTC. Translation gives CASSSRTSTYEQYF.

Notes on this clonotype: This may come from a read error, since a much larger clone is one base off. The rearrangement links TRBV27 to TRBJ2-5; 8 bases line up with TRBD2. The CDR3 is 14 amino acids. Germline V lookup: CDR1 MNHEY, CDR2 SMNVEV (reference sequence). In DNA, the CDR3 is TGTGCCAGCAGTTTACGGGGGGGGCAAGGGACCCAGTACTTC. As protein: CASSLRGGQGTQYF.

The chain links TRBV7-8 to TRBJ2-1; D perhaps matches TRBD2 (5 bases). There are 17 residues in the CDR3. V dropped 4 bases and J dropped 0 bases, with 16 bases sitting between them. Looked up from germline, CDR1 is SGHVS and CDR2 is FQNEAQ. The CDR3 nucleotides read TGTGCCAGCAGCTCCACGGGAACCTGGAGCTCCTACAATGAGCAGTTCTTC. Protein: CASSSTGTWSSYNEQFF.

The J gene is TRBJ1-2, the V gene TRBV11-2; no clear D gene. This CDR3 is built from 14 residues. The germline gives CDR1 SGHAT, CDR2 FQNNGV. Deletions cut 5 bases from V and 4 bases from J, with 14 bases between. The CDR3 here is CASSPPRRPYGYTF. CDR3 DNA sequence: TGTGCCAGCAGCCCTCCTCGCAGACCCTATGGCTACACCTTC.

The rearrangement uses TRBV7-8 and TRBJ2-1; 10 nucleotides line up with TRBD2. Trimming removed 0 bases from V and 5 bases from J; junction bases left unmatched: 10. The CDR3 contains 18 residues. Germline lookup yields CDR1 SGHVS and CDR2 FQNEAQ. In DNA form, the CDR3 reads TGTGCCAGCAGCTTAGCGAGGGCTAGCGGGAGTAGAAACAATGAGCAGTTCTTC. Translated: CASSLARASGSRNNEQFF.

The J gene is TRBJ2-7, the V gene TRBV10-3, with a tentative D call TRBD2 (7 bases). Trimming left V 3 bases short and J 7 bases short, with 28 bases between. CDR1 ENHRY and CDR2 SYGVKD come from the germline V gene. The CDR3 extends over 18 amino acids. The CDR3 sequence is CAISDLGGMGGPYNEQYF. The DNA for the CDR3 is TGTGCCATCAGTGATTTGGGGGGGATGGGGGGCCCCTACAATGAGCAGTACTTC.

The chain recombines TRBV6-5 with TRBJ2-5; 9 bases are shared with TRBD1. The DNA end favors TRBJ2-7, so the J call may be wrong. CDR1 is MNHEY and CDR2 is SVGAGI in the germline V gene. This CDR3 is 16 amino acids long. Written as DNA, the CDR3 is TGTGCCAGCAGTTACGGAGGGGACAGGGCTTCCTACGAGCAGTACTTC. Protein sequence: CASSYGGDRASYEQYF.

This clonotype appeared a single time. The junction does not match germline at one end; this may be a read error. The rearrangement uses TRBV6-6 and TRBJ2-6, with no clear D. Germline lookup yields CDR1 MNHNY and CDR2 SVGAGI (reference sequence). This CDR3 spans 16 amino acids. The CDR3 nucleotides read TGTGCCAGCAGCTACTCCCTGAGCTCTGGGGCCAACGTCCTGACTTTC. Its translation: CASSYSLSSGANVLTF.